This T cell receptor (beta chain) was sequenced during a study of identical twins. Germline V gene data show CDR1 as SNHLY and CDR2 as FYNNEI. CDR3 length: 18 residues. The ends lost 1 base at V and 9 bases at J; junction bases unmatched: 12. Via MiXCR, TCRdb re-called the 5' RACE reads, giving one row per CDR3 protein. The top ten clones hold under 7% of a sample with about 240,000 distinct CDR3 sequences, about 7.5% of them seen once. Each donor (without exception) was a healthy Caucasian. These data also formed part of another study, on yellow fever vaccine responses in identical twins.

Material: CD8+ T cells sorted from blood. The gene calls are TRBV2 and TRBJ2-1; 13 bases line up with TRBD2. This sequence was found in a woman younger than 35 in good health. The chain's CDR3 is CASSEDPRTSGSIIEQFF. The DNA for the CDR3 is TGTGCCAGCAGTGAAGACCCCCGGACTAGCGGGAGTATTATTGAGCAGTTCTTC.